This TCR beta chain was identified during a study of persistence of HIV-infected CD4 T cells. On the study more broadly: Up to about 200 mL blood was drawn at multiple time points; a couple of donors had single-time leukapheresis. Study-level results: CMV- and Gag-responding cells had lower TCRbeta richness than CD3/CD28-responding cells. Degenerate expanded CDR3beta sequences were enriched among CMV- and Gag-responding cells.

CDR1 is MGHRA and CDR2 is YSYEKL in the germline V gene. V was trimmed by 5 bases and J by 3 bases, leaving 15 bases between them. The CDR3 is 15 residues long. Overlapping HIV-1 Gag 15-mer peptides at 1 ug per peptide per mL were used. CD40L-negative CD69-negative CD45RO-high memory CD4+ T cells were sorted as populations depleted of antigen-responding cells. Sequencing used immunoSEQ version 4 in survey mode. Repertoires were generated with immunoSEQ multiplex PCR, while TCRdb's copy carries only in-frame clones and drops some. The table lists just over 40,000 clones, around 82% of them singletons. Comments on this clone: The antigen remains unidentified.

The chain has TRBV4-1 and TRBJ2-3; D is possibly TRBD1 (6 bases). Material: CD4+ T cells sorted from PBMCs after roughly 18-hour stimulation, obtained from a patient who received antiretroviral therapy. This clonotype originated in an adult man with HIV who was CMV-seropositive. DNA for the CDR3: TGCGCCAGCAGCATCACAGGGTATATTACAGATACGCAGTATTTT. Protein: CASSITGYITDTQYF.